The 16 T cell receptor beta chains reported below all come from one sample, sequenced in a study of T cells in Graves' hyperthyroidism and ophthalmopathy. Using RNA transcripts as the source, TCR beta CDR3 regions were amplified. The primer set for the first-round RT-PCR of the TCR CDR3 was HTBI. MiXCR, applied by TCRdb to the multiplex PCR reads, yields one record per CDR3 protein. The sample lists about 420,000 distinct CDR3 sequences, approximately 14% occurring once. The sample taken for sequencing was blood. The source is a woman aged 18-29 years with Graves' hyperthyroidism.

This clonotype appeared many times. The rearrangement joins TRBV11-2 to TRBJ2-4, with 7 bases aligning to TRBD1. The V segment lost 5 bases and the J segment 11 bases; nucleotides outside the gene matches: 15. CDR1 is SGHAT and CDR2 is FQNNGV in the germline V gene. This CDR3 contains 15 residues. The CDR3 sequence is CASSPRQGVLRFQYF. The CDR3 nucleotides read TGTGCCAGCAGCCCAAGGCAGGGGGTCCTCCGCTTTCAGTACTTC.

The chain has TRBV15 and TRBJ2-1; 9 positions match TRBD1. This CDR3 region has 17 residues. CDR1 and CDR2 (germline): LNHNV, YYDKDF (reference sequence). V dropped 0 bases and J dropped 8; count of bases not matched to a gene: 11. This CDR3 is CATSRDLVGTGRDEQFF. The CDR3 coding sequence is TGTGCCACCAGCAGAGATTTGGTCGGGACAGGGAGGGATGAGCAGTTCTTC.

The CDR3 sequence: CSARVSGRANEQFF. CDR3 DNA: TGCAGTGCTAGAGTTAGCGGGAGGGCCAATGAGCAGTTCTTC. The V call is TRBV20-1, the J call TRBJ2-1, with 11 bases that match TRBD2. Trimming cost V 1 base and J 6 bases; bases outside gene matches: 2. The CDR3 is made up of 14 amino acids. Germline V gene lookup returns CDR1 DFQATT and CDR2 SNEGSKA (reference sequence).

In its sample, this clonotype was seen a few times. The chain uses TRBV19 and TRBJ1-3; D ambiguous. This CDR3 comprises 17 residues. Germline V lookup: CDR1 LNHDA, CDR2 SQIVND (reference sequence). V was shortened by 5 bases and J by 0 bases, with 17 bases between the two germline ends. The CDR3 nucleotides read TGTGCCAGTAGTCTCCTCGGGTCGGCTGGCTCTGGAAACACCATATATTTT. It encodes CASSLLGSAGSGNTIYF.

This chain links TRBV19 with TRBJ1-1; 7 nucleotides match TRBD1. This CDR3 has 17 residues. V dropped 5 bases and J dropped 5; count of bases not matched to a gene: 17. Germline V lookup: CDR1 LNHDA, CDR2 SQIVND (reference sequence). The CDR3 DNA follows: TGTGCCAGTAGTTCAAAGCTTACACTGACAGGGCAGACTGAAGCTTTCTTT. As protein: CASSSKLTLTGQTEAFF.

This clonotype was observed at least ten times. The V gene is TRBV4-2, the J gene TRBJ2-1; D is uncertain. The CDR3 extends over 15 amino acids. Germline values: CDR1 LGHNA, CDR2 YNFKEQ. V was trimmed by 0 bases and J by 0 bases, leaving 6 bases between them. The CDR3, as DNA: TGTGCCAGCAGCCAAGACGGTCTCTCCTACAATGAGCAGTTCTTC. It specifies CASSQDGLSYNEQFF.

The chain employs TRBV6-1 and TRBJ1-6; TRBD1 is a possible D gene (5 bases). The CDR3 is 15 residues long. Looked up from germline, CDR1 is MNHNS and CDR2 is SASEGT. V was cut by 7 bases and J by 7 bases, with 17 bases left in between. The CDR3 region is CASKSAGTLNSPLHF. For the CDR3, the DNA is TGTGCCAGCAAGTCGGCGGGGACCTTAAATTCACCCCTCCACTTT.

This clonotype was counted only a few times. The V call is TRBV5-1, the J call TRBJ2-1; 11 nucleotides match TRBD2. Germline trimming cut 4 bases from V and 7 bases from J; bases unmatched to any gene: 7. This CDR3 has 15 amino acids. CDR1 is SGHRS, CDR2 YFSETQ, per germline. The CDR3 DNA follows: TGCGCCAGCAGCGTTAGCGGGAGGGCCGGAAATGAGCAGTTCTTC. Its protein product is CASSVSGRAGNEQFF.

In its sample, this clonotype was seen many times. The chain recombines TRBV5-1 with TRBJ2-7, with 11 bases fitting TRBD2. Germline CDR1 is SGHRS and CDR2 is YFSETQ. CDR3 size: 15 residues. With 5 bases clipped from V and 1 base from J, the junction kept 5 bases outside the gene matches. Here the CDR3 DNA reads TGCGCCAGCAGTCTAGCGGGAGGAAAGTCCTACGAGCAGTACTTC. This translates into CASSLAGGKSYEQYF.

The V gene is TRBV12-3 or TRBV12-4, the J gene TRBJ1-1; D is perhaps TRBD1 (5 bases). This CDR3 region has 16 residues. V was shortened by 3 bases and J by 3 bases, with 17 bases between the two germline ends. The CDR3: CASSFSRGGEDTEAFF. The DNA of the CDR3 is TGTGCCAGCAGTTTCTCTCGGGGGGGGGAGGACACTGAAGCTTTCTTT.

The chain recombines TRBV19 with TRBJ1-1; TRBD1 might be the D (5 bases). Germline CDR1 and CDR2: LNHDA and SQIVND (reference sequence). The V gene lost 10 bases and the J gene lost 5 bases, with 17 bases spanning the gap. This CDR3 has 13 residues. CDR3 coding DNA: TGTGCCACCGAACCCAGGGTCAGGACTGAAGCTTTCTTT. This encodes CATEPRVRTEAFF.

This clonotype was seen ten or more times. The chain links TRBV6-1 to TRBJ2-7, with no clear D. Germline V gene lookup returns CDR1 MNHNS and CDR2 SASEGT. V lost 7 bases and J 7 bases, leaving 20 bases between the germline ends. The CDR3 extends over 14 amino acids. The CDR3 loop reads CASNSRRSPTEQYF. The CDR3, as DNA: TGTGCCAGCAATAGCCGCCGATCGCCTACGGAGCAGTACTTC.

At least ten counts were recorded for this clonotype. CDR3 bases: TGTGCCAGCAGTAGGAGGGGGGAGGACACTGAAGCTTTCTTT. Residues: CASSRRGEDTEAFF. V gene TRBV12-3 or TRBV12-4 combines with J gene TRBJ1-1; a possible D gene is TRBD1 (6 bases). V lost 5 bases, J lost 3 bases, and 13 bases lay in between. The CDR3 is 14 residues long.

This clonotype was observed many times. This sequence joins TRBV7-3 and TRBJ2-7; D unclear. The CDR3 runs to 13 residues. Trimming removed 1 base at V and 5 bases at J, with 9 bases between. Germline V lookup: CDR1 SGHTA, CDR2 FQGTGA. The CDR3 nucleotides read TGTGCCAGCAGCTTAAAGCCAGGACACGAGCAGTACTTC. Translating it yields CASSLKPGHEQYF. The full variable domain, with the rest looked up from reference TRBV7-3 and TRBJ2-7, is GAGVSQTPSNKVTEKGKYVELRCDPISGHTALYWYRQSLGQGPEFLIYFQGTGAADDSGLPNDRFFAVRPEGSVSTLKIQRTERGDSAVYLCASSLKPGHEQYFGPGTRLTVT.

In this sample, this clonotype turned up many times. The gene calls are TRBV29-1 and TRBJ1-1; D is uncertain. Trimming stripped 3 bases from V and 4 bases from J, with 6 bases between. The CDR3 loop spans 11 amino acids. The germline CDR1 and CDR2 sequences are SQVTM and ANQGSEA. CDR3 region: CSVDRVTEAFF. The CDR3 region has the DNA TGCAGCGTTGATCGGGTCACTGAAGCTTTCTTT.

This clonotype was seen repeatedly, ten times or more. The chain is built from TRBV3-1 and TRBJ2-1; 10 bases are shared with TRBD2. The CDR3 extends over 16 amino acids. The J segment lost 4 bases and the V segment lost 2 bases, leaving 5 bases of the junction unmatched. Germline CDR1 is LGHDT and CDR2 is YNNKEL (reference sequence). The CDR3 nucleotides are TGTGCCAGCAGCCAACTTGGGACTAGCGCTTACAATGAGCAGTTCTTC. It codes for CASSQLGTSAYNEQFF.